This TCR beta chain comes out of a study of T-cell reconstitution after alpha-beta-depleted transplantation in children. Preparing the TCRbeta library involved the use of unique molecular identifiers. Each CDR3 protein gets one entry after TCRdb re-called the PCR reads with MiXCR. This sample has a few hundred thousand distinct CDR3 sequences, with about 8.8% found just once. This clonotype was observed many times. The CDR3 runs to 18 residues. J was trimmed by 0 bases and V by 1 base; bases with no gene match: 9. CDR1 is SEHNR, CDR2 FQNEAQ, per germline (reference sequence). This chain uses TRBV7-9 with TRBJ2-4; the match to TRBD1 covers 7 bases. This TCR derives from a human donor who donated a stem cell graft to a child with SCID. Material: PBMCs from the stem cell graft donor, obtained from the stem cell graft. The DNA for the CDR3 is TGTGCCAGCAGCTTAGGACCCTACACAGGGGTAGCCAAAAACATTCAGTACTTC. Amino acid sequence: CASSLGPYTGVAKNIQYF. The full variable domain, with the rest looked up from reference TRBV7-9 and TRBJ2-4, is DTGVSQNPRHKITKRGQNVTFRCDPISEHNRLYWYRQTLGQGPEFLTYFQNEAQLEKSRLLSDRFSAERPKGSFSTLEIQRTEQGDSAMYLCASSLGPYTGVAKNIQYFGAGTRLSVL.